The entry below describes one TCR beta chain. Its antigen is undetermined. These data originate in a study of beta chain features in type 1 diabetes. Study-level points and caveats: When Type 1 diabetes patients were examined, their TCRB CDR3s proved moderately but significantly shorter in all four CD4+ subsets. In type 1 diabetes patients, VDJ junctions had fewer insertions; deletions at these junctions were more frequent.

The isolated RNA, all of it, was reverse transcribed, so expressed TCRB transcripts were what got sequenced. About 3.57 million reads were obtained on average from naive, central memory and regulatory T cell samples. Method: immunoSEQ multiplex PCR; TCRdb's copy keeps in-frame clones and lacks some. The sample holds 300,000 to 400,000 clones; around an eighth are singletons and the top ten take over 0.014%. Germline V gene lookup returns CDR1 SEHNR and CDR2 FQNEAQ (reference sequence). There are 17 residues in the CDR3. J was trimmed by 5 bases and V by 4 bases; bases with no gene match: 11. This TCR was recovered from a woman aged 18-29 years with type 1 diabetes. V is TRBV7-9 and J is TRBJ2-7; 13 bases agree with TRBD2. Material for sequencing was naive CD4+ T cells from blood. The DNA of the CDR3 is TGTGCCAGCAGCTCTATAACTAGCGGGAGGGTTCTCAACGAGCAGTACTTC. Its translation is CASSSITSGRVLNEQYF.